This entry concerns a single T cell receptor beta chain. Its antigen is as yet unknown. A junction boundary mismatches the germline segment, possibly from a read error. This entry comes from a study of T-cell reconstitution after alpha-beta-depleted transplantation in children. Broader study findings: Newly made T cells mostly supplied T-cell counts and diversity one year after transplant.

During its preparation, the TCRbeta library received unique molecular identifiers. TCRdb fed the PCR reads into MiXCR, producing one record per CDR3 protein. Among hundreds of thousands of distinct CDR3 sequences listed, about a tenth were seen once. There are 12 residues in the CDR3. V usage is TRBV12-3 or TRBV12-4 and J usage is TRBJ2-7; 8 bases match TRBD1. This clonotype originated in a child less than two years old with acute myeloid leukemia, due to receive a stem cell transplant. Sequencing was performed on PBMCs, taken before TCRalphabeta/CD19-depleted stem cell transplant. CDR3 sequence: CASSRTGCEQHF. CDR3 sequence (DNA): TGTGCCAGCAGTAGGACAGGGTGCGAGCAGCACTTC.